This T cell receptor (beta chain) was profiled in a study of T cell responses to AZD1222 COVID-19 vaccine. Study-level findings and limits: Females outnumbered males among donors, who were mostly white British; clonal diversity was possibly underestimated. Only five or six AZD1222 recipients tested seropositive at baseline. Targeting of unmutated variant regions was reportedly seen in nearly half of spike-specific TCRs.

Some clones are missing from TCRdb's copy, which holds only in-frame ones; the method was immunoSEQ multiplex PCR. In the table there are more than 95,000 clones, roughly 91% of which are singletons. This clone was seen a single time. As yet, its antigen is unknown. Germline V gene sequence: CDR1 SGHVS, CDR2 FQNEAQ. Trimming at V came to 6 bases and at J to 4 bases, leaving 12 bases not matched to a gene. The CDR3 has 16 amino acids. The chain is built from TRBV7-8 and TRBJ1-5; TRBD1 matches 7 bases. The specimen was peripheral blood, collected on day 0 of MenACWY control vaccination. The receptor was isolated from an adult in good health. CDR3 coding DNA: TGTGCCAGCAGTCGCGGACAGGCGCCACTAAATCAGCCCCAGCATTTT. Translation gives CASSRGQAPLNQPQHF.